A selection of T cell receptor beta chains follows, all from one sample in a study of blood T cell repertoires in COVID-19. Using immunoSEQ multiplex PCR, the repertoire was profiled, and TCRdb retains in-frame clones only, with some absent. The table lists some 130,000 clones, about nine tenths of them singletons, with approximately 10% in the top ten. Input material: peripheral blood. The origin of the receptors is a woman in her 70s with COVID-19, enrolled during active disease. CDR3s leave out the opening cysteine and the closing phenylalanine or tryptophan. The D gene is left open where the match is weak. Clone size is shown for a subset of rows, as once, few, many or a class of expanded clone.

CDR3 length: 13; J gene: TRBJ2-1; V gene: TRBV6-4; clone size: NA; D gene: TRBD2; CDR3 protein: ASSRLAGAYNEQF
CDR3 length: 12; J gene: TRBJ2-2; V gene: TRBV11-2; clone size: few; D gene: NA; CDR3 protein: ASSLELRTGELF
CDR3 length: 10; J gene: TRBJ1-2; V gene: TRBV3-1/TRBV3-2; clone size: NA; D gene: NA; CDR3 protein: ASSTFNYGYT
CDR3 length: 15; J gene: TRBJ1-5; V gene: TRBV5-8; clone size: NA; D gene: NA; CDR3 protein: ASSFLVQGTSNQPQH
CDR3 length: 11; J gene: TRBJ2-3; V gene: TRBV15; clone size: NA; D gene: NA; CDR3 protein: ATSRDAVDTQY
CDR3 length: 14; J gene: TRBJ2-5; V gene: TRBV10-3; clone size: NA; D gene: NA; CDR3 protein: AISESLNMALETQY
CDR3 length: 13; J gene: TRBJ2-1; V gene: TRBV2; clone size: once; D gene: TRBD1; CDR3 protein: ATLQDRGGYNEQF
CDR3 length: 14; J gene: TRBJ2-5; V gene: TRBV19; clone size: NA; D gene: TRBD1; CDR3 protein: ASSTRDRGHKETQY
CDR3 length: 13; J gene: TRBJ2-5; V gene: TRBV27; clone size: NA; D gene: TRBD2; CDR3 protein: ASKGLAGGEETQY
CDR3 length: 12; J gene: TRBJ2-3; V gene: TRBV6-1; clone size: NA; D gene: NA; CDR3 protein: ASSEGGITDTQY
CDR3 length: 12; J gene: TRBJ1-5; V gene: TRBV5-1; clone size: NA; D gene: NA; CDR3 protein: ASSLGGGYQPQH
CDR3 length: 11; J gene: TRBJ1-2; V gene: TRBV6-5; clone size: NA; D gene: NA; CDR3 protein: ASSLRAGDGYT
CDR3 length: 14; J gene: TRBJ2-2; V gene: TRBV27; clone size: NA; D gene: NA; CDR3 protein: ASSLSGTVYTGELF
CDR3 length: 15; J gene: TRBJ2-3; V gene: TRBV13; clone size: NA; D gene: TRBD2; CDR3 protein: ASSFASSGGGTDTQY
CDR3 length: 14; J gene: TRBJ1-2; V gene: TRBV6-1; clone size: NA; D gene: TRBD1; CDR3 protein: ASSERSDRGPYGYT
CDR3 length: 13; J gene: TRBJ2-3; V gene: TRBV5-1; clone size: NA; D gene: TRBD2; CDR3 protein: ASSLSAGGIDTQY
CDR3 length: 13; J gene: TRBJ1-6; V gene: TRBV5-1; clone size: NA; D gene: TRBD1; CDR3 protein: ASSPAGQGVGPLH
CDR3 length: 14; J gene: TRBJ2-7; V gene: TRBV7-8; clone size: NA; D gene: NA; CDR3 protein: ASSLGSFRTSNEQY
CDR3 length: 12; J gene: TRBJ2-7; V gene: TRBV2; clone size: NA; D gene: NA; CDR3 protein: ASRGPRGTYEQY
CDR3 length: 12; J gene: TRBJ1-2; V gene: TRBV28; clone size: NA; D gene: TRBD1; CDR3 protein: ASSFSRTGVGYT
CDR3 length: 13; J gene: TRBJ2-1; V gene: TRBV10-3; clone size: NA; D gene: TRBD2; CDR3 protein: AISEGGLVRNEQF
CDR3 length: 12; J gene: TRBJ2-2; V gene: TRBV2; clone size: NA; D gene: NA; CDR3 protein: ASIPTLTSGELF
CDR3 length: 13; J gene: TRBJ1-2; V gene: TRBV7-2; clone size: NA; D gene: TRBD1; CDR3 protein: ASSLGDRGRGGYT
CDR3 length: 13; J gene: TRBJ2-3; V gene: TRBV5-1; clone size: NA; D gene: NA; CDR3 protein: ASSLEGGETDTQY
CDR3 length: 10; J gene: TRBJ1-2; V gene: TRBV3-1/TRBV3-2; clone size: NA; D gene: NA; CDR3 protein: ASSLFSYGYT
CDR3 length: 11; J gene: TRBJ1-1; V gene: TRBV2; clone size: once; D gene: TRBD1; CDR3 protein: ARGDRGNTEAF
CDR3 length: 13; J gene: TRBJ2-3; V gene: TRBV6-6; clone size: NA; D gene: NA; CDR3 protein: ASSYWGGLTDTQY
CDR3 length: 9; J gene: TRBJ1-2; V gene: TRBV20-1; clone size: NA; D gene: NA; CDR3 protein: SARAGIGYT
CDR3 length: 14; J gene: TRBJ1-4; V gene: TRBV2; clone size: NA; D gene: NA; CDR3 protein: ASTEMGGQANEKLF
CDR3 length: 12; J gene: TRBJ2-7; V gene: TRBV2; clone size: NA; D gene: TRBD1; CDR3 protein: ASRRDRATYEQY
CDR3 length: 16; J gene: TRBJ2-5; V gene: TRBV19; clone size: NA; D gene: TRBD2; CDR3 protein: ASSMRSIASGAQETQY
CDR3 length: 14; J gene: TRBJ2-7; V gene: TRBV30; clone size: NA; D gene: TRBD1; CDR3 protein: AWSTPRTGWIYEQY
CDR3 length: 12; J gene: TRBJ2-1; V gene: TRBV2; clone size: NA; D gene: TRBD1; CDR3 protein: ARQGQGVYNEQF
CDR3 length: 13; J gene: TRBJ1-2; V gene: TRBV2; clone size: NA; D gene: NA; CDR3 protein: ASSEGEGRDYGYT
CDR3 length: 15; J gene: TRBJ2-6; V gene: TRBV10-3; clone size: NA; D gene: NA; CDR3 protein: AIKSAGAISGANVLT
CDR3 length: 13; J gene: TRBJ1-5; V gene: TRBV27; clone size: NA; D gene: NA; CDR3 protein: ASSLNYGLAGPQH
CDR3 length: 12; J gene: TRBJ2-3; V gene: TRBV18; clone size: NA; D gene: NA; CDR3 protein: ASSPTEIRDTQY
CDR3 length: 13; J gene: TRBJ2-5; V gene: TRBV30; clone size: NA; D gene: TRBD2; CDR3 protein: AWSVSGGRRETQY
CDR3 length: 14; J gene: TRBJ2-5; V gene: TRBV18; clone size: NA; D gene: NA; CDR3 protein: ASSYTSPGQVETQY
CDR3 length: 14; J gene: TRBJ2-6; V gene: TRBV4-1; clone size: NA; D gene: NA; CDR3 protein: ASSQGQGSGANVLT